A single sample gave rise to the 10 T cell receptor beta chains below, sequenced in a study of cytomegalovirus exposure and HLA in healthy donors. Vbeta (60) and Jbeta (13) primers were used in the PCR. This table comes from immunoSEQ multiplex PCR, and its TCRdb copy is limited to in-frame clones, with some not included. The sample shows some 150,000 clones, approximately 81% of them seen only once. The sequencing input was PBMCs. The receptors were gathered from a boy aged 2-9 years in good health and CMV-seronegative.

This clone turned up a few times. The CDR3 DNA sequence: TGTGCCAGCAGTGAAGACAGGGTTGGGGTGTACAATGAGCAGTTCTTC. Amino acids: CASSEDRVGVYNEQFF. V usage is TRBV2 and J usage is TRBJ2-1; TRBD1 might be the D (6 bases). V was clipped by 1 base and J by 4 bases, with 14 bases between them. CDR1 and CDR2 from the germline V gene are SNHLY and FYNNEI. The CDR3 contains 16 residues.

This chain connects TRBV2 to TRBJ2-5; D ambiguous. Trimming cost V 3 bases and J 5 bases, with 10 bases left between them. This CDR3 has 13 residues. Germline V gene data show CDR1 as SNHLY and CDR2 as FYNNEI. CDR3 amino acids: CASSDEYFETQYF. The DNA of the CDR3 is TGTGCCAGCAGTGATGAGTACTTTGAGACCCAGTACTTC.

The CDR3 DNA follows: TGTGCCAGCAGCCTCGGGACTAGCGGGGGGATAGATACGCAGTATTTT. Its translation: CASSLGTSGGIDTQYF. This chain uses TRBV7-2 with TRBJ2-3; 15 bases are a match to TRBD2. CDR1 and CDR2 from the germline V gene are SGHTA and FQGNSA. The junction had 5 bases not matched to a gene; V was cut back by 5 bases and J by 5 bases. The CDR3 loop spans 16 amino acids. Using reference TRBV7-2 and TRBJ2-3 for the parts outside the CDR3, the full variable domain is GAGVSQSPSNKVTEKGKDVELRCDPISGHTALYWYRQSLGQGLEFLIYFQGNSAPDKSGLPSDRFSAERTGGSVSTLTIQRTQQEDSAVYLCASSLGTSGGIDTQYFGPGTRLTVL.

The CDR3 DNA reads TGTGCCAGCAGTTCATCAACTAATGAAAAACTGTTTTTT. Residues: CASSSSTNEKLFF. The genes are TRBV28 and TRBJ1-4; D unclear. CDR3 size: 13 residues. Germline V lookup: CDR1 MDHEN, CDR2 SYDVKM. Trimming removed 4 bases at V and 0 bases at J, with 3 bases between.

This clone has just one count. This chain connects TRBV7-6 to TRBJ2-3, with 8 bases identical to TRBD1. The CDR3 has 15 residues. The germline V gene has CDR1 SGHVS and CDR2 FNYEAQ. The junction had 5 bases not matched to a gene; V was cut back by 2 bases and J by 4 bases. CDR3 nucleotide sequence: TGTGCCAGCAGCTTAAGGACAGGGCTCTCAGATACGCAGTATTTT. Translation gives CASSLRTGLSDTQYF.

This clone has only a few counts. The chain joins TRBV10-1 to TRBJ2-2, with TRBD1 matching over 7 bases. Germline values: CDR1 WNHNN, CDR2 SYGVQD (reference sequence). Trimming removed 6 bases from V and 0 bases from J; junction bases left unmatched: 4. The CDR3 extends over 15 amino acids. The CDR3 DNA is TGCGCCAGCAGCGCCGGGACAGCGAACACCGGGGAGCTGTTTTTT. Protein product: CASSAGTANTGELFF.

The chain links TRBV9 to TRBJ2-1; D remains ambiguous. The V and J ends lost 0 bases and 7 bases respectively, with 5 bases between them. This CDR3 has 12 residues. Germline CDR1 and CDR2: SGDLS and YYNGEE. Written as DNA, the CDR3 is TGTGCCAGCAGCGTAGGTCAGAATGAGCAGTTCTTC. This gives the protein CASSVGQNEQFF.

This clone was counted between two and nine times. The CDR3 is CASSLGVYEQYF. CDR3 DNA sequence: TGTGCCAGCAGCTTAGGAGTCTACGAGCAGTACTTC. The V and J genes are TRBV7-9 and TRBJ2-7; D gene uncertain. V lost 1 base and J 3 bases, leaving 4 bases between the germline ends. CDR3 length: 12 amino acids. Germline loops: CDR1 SEHNR, CDR2 FQNEAQ (reference sequence).

This clone appeared once. The chain uses TRBV6-1 and TRBJ1-5; D is perhaps TRBD1 (6 bases). The CDR3 extends over 14 amino acids. V lost 6 bases to trimming and J lost 9 bases, with 18 bases between them. Germline values: CDR1 MNHNS, CDR2 SASEGT. CDR3 amino acids: CASSTTGSALPQHF. The CDR3 DNA follows: TGTGCCAGCAGCACTACAGGGAGTGCGTTGCCCCAGCATTTT.

This rearrangement joins TRBV5-1 to TRBJ2-7; 8 bases are a match to TRBD1. The CDR3 contains 13 residues. Germline CDR1 SGHRS, CDR2 YFSETQ. Trimming removed 3 bases from V and 3 bases from J; junction bases left unmatched: 2. In DNA, the CDR3 is TGCGCCAGCAGCTACGACAGGGGCTACGAGCAGTACTTC. Translating it yields CASSYDRGYEQYF. The whole variable domain, filled in from reference TRBV5-1 and TRBJ2-7, reads KAGVTQTPRYLIKTRGQQVTLSCSPISGHRSVSWYQQTPGQGLQFLFEYFSETQRNKGNFPGRFSGRQFSNSRSEMNVSTLELGDSALYLCASSYDRGYEQYFGPGTRLTVT.